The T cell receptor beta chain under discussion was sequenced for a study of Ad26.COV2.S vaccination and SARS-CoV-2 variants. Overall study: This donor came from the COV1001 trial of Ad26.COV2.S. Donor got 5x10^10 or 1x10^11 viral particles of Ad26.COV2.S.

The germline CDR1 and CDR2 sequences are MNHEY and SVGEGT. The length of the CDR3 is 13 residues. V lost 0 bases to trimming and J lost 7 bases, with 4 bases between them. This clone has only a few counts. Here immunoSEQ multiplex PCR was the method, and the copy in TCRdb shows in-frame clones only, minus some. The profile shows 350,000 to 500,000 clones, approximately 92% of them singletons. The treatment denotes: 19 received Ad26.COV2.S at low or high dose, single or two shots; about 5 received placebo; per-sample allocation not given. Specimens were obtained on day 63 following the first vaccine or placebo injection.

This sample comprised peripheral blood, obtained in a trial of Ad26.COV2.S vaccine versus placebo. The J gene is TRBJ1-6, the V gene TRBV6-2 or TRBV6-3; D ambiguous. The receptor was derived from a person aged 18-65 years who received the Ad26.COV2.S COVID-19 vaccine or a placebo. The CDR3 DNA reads TGTGCCAGCAGTTACTCGGAGAATTCACCCCTCCACTTT. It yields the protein CASSYSENSPLHF.